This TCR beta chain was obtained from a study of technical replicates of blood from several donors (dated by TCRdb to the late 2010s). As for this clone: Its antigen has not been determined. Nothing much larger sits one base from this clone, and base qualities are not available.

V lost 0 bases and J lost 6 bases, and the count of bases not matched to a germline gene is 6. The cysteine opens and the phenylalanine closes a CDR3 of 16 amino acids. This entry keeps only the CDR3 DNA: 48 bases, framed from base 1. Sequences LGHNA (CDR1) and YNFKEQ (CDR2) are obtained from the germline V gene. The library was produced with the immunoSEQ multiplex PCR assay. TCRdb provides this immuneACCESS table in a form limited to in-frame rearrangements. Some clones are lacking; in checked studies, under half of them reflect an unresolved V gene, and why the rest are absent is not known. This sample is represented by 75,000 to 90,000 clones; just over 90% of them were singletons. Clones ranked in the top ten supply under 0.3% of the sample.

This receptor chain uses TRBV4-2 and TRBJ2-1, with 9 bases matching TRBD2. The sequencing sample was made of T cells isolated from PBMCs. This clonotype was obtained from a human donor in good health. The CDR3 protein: CASSQEYSGGPNEQFF. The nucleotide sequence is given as TGTGCCAGCAGCCAAGAGTATAGCGGGGGCCCCAATGAGCAGTTCTTC.